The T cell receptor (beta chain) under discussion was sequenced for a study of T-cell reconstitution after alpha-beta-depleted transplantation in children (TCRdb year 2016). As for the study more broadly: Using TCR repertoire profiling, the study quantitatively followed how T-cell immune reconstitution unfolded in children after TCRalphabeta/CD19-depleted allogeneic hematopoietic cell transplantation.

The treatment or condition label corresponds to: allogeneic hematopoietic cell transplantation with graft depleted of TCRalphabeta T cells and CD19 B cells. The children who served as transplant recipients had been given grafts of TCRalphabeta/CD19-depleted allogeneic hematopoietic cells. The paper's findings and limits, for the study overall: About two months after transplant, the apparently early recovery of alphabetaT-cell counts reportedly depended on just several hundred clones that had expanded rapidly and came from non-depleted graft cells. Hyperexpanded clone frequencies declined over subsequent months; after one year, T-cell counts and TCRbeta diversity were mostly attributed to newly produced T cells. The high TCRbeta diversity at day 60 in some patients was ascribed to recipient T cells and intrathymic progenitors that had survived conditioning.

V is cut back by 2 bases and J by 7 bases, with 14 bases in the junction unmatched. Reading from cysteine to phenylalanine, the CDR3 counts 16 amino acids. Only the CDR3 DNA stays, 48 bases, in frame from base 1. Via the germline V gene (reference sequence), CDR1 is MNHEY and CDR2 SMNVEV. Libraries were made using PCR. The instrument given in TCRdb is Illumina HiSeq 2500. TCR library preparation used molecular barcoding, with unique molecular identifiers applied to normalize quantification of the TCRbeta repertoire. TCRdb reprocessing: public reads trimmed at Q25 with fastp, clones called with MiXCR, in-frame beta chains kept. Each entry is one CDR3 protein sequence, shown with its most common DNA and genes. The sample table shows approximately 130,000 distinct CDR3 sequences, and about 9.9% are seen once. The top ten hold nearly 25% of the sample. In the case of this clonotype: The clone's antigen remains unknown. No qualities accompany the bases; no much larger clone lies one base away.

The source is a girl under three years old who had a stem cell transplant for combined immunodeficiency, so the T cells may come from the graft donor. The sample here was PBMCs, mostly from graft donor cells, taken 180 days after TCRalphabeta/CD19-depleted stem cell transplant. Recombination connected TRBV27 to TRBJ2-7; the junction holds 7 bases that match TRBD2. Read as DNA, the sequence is TGTGCCAGCAGTTTAGTTGGACGGCGGGAGCGCCAGGAGCAGTACTTC. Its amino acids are CASSLVGRRERQEQYF.